These T cell receptor beta chains were read from a single sample in a study of T cells in Graves' hyperthyroidism and ophthalmopathy. From the multiplex PCR reads, TCRdb called clonotypes with MiXCR, one entry per CDR3 protein. Counted here are 300,000 to 450,000 distinct CDR3 sequences, less than 15% occurring once; the ten biggest clones make up less than 25%. Sequencing used blood. Receptor source: a man aged 25-45 years with Graves' hyperthyroidism that later progressed to Graves' ophthalmopathy. The CDR3 runs from the conserved cysteine through the conserved F or W. D genes are given only for firm matches. The size entry is marked missing in some rows and otherwise reads once, few, many or a size class.

TRBV3-1	many	NA	TRBJ1-1	TGTGCCAGCAGCCAAGATCCGGGGGGGCCCACTGAAGCTTTCTTT	CASSQDPGGPTEAFF
TRBV6-1	many	TRBD1	TRBJ2-3	TGTGCCAGCAGTATATGGGCAGGGGGCGAAAATACGCAGTATTTT	CASSIWAGGENTQYF
TRBV18	few	NA	TRBJ2-1	TGTGCCAGCTCACCACCGAGGTCCCACTCCTACAATGAGCAGTTCTTC	CASSPPRSHSYNEQFF
TRBV15	many	NA	TRBJ1-4	TGTGCCACCAGCAGAGGTGCGACACCTAATGAAAAACTGTTTTTT	CATSRGATPNEKLFF
TRBV5-1	many	TRBD1	TRBJ1-1	TGCGCCAGCAGCCTCCGGGACAGGAGCACGAACACTGAAGCTTTCTTT	CASSLRDRSTNTEAFF
TRBV19	many	NA	TRBJ1-1	TGTGCCAGTAGTATAGATCTCGGACACCGAAACACTGAAGCTTTCTTT	CASSIDLGHRNTEAFF
TRBV13	many	NA	TRBJ2-7	TGTGCCAGCAGCTTGTGGGGGGACGAGCAGTACTTC	CASSLWGDEQYF
TRBV20-1	NA	NA	TRBJ2-5	TGCAGTGCTAGACCGCTGGTCGGGGCGCGGGAGACCCAGTACTTC	CSARPLVGARETQYF
TRBV12-3/TRBV12-4	many	NA	TRBJ1-2	TGTGCCAGCAGTTTAGTATCGACAGGCGCTTCGGGTGGCTACACCTTC	CASSLVSTGASGGYTF
TRBV11-2	few	NA	TRBJ1-3	TGTGCCAGCAGCCTGCGACTTCCCAAGGGGGGAAGCACCATATATTTT	CASSLRLPKGGSTIYF
TRBV20-1	many	TRBD2	TRBJ2-5	TGCAGTGCTAGGGACGAGCGGGGAGGGGAGACCCAGTACTTC	CSARDERGGETQYF
TRBV5-1	many	NA	TRBJ2-5	TGCGCCAGCAGCTTGGTTGGCACCCAAGAGACCCAGTACTTC	CASSLVGTQETQYF
TRBV19	NA	NA	TRBJ2-1	TGTGCCAGTACCCCCAGGCCCCAGGGGGGAAATGAGCAGTTCTTC	CASTPRPQGGNEQFF
TRBV5-1	many	NA	TRBJ2-7	TGCGCCAGCAGAACACAGTCAGCAACCTACGAGCAGTACTTC	CASRTQSATYEQYF
TRBV30	NA	NA	TRBJ1-6	TGTGCCTGGACGGCCAAAATTGCATACCGGGAGGATTCACCCCTCCACTTT	CAWTAKIAYREDSPLHF
TRBV5-6	few	NA	TRBJ2-1	TGTGCCAGCAGCTTGATGCGGGGCCCCTACAATGAGCAGTTCTTC	CASSLMRGPYNEQFF
TRBV2	many	NA	TRBJ1-5	TGTGCCAGCAGTGACTCAGTCAATCAGCCCCAGCATTTT	CASSDSVNQPQHF
TRBV5-8	NA	NA	TRBJ1-1	TGTGCCAGCAGCTTTATCTCTAATGGTGAAGCTTTCTTT	CASSFISNGEAFF
TRBV24-1	many	TRBD1	TRBJ2-2	TGTGCCACCAGTGATTACGACAGGGGTTACACCGGGGAGCTGTTTTTT	CATSDYDRGYTGELFF
TRBV25-1	NA	TRBD2	TRBJ2-3	TGTGCCAGCAGTGAATCTGGGGGGGGCACAGATACGCAGTATTTT	CASSESGGGTDTQYF
TRBV9	NA	NA	TRBJ1-5	TGTGCCAGCAGCGTAGAAGCGGGACCTAGCAATCAGCCCCAGCATTTT	CASSVEAGPSNQPQHF
TRBV9	NA	TRBD1	TRBJ2-3	TGTGCCAGCAGCGCCGGACAGGGGGCGTCAGATACGCAGTATTTT	CASSAGQGASDTQYF
TRBV7-9	many	TRBD1	TRBJ1-1	TGTGCCAGCAGCTACGGGACAGGGTTTGAGAACACTGAAGCTTTCTTT	CASSYGTGFENTEAFF
TRBV2	few	TRBD1	TRBJ1-3	TGTGCCAGCAGTATACGGACAGGGGGTGGAAACACCATATATTTT	CASSIRTGGGNTIYF
TRBV12-3/TRBV12-4	NA	NA	TRBJ2-1	TGTGCCAGCAGACTGGGCGAGGGAACCTACAATGAGCAGTTCTTC	CASRLGEGTYNEQFF
TRBV3-1	few	NA	TRBJ2-4	TGTGCCAGCAGCCAAGGGGAACTAGCCAAAAACATTCAGTACTTC	CASSQGELAKNIQYF
TRBV29-1	NA	NA	TRBJ1-6	TGCAGCGCCGGGGGCAGGTCTAATTCACCCCTCCACTTT	CSAGGRSNSPLHF
TRBV10-2	many	TRBD1	TRBJ1-2	TGCGCCAGCAGTGTTTCAGGGGGATCCAGCGGCTACACCTTC	CASSVSGGSSGYTF
TRBV5-6	NA	NA	TRBJ2-5	TGTGCCAGCAGCTTGGAGCGGTGGGGCGAGACCCAGTACTTC	CASSLERWGETQYF
TRBV6-1	many	NA	TRBJ1-4	TGTGCCAGCGCCCGCACTTGGACAAGCAATGAAAAACTGTTTTTT	CASARTWTSNEKLFF